What follows are 15 T cell receptor beta chains derived from one specimen sequenced in a study of control samples from healthy donors and cancer patients. Data came from immunoSEQ multiplex PCR; TCRdb stores just in-frame clones and leaves some out. The data show 160,000 or so clones, 96% seen once. Sequencing input: blood. These receptors all stem from a woman aged 30 to 39 in good health.

This clone was seen a handful of times. The V and J genes are TRBV9 and TRBJ1-2; unclear D gene. CDR3 length equals 13 residues. Germline CDR1 reads SGDLS; CDR2 reads YYNGEE. V lost 0 bases and J lost 1, with 4 bases in between. CDR3 in amino acids: CASSVDSNYGYTF. As DNA, the CDR3 is TGTGCCAGCAGCGTAGACAGTAACTATGGCTACACCTTC. Based on the CDR3 plus reference TRBV9 and TRBJ1-2, the full variable domain is DSGVTQTPKHLITATGQRVTLRCSPRSGDLSVYWYQQSLDQGLQFLIQYYNGEERAKGNILERFSAQQFPDLHSELNLSSLELGDSALYFCASSVDSNYGYTFGSGTRLTVV.

CDR3 in amino acids: CADLRGDPGSEAFF. The CDR3 region has the DNA TGTGCCGACTTGAGGGGGGACCCCGGGTCTGAAGCTTTCTTT. The gene calls are TRBV27 and TRBJ1-1; D is perhaps TRBD1 (6 bases). Per germline, CDR1 MNHEY and CDR2 SMNVEV (reference sequence). Trimming stripped 11 bases from V and 6 bases from J, with 22 bases between. CDR3 length: 14 residues.

The chain has TRBV28 and TRBJ1-3; TRBD1 agrees at 7 bases. Germline V CDR1 and CDR2: MDHEN, SYDVKM. V lost 6 bases to trimming and J lost 0 bases; unmatched junction nucleotides: 5. This CDR3 comprises 15 residues. The CDR3 spells CASSRGTRSGNTIYF. The CDR3 nucleotides read TGTGCCAGCAGCAGGGGGACACGCTCTGGAAACACCATATATTTT.

The rearrangement joins TRBV6-9 to TRBJ2-7; TRBD2 matches 7 bases. V gave up 4 bases and J gave up 7 bases; unmatched junction bases: 16. The CDR3 has 16 residues. Germline assignment: CDR1 MNHGY and CDR2 SVAAGI. The CDR3: CASSFSWGGGSGEQYF. In DNA form, the CDR3 reads TGTGCCAGCAGTTTCAGTTGGGGCGGGGGATCTGGGGAGCAGTACTTC.

This clone was counted once. This rearrangement joins TRBV5-5 to TRBJ1-2, with D tentatively TRBD1 (5 bases). This CDR3 spans 15 amino acids. V was cut by 3 bases and J by 5 bases, with 17 bases left in between. Germline V lookup: CDR1 SGHKS, CDR2 YYEKEE (reference sequence). CDR3 protein: CASSSPGPGGYGYTF. Here the CDR3 DNA reads TGTGCCAGCAGCTCCCCGGGACCGGGTGGGTATGGCTACACCTTC.

The chain combines TRBV27 with TRBJ2-2, with D unclear. Trimming pared 3 bases from V and 2 bases from J, leaving 10 bases between. Germline lookup yields CDR1 MNHEY and CDR2 SMNVEV (reference sequence). The CDR3 spans 15 residues. CDR3 coding DNA: TGTGCCAGCAGTTTGACCTGGGTAAACACCGGGGAGCTGTTTTTT. As protein: CASSLTWVNTGELFF.

V gene TRBV29-1 combines with J gene TRBJ2-7; 9 bases line up with TRBD1. CDR1 SQVTM and CDR2 ANQGSEA come from the germline V gene. The CDR3 totals 13 residues. The ends lost 5 bases at V and 6 bases at J; junction bases unmatched: 8. CDR3 nucleotides: TGCAGCGTTAGGGGACAGGGTTTTGGCGAGCAGTACTTC. Amino acid sequence: CSVRGQGFGEQYF.

The chain combines TRBV7-2 with TRBJ1-2; D might be TRBD1 (5 bases). V gave up 1 base and J gave up 2 bases, with 14 bases separating them. Germline CDR1 and CDR2: SGHTA and FQGNSA. The CDR3 is 16 residues long. The CDR3 coding sequence is TGTGCCAGCAGCTTAGATGGTGGGGGGACCAACTATGGCTACACCTTC. Translated: CASSLDGGGTNYGYTF.

This clone was detected once. The genes are TRBV5-5 and TRBJ1-2, with 8 bases lining up with TRBD1. Germline V gene lookup returns CDR1 SGHKS and CDR2 YYEKEE (reference sequence). After removal of 5 bases from V and 1 base from J, the junction contained 10 bases not matched to a gene. This CDR3 contains 16 residues. The CDR3 coding sequence is TGTGCCAGCAGTTGGGGGACAGGACCTTTTAACTATGGCTACACCTTC. Its protein product is CASSWGTGPFNYGYTF.

This chain uses TRBV9 with TRBJ2-2; 8 bases map to TRBD1. The CDR3 is 16 residues long. The germline gives CDR1 SGDLS, CDR2 YYNGEE. Trimming took 4 bases from V and 2 from J; bases not matched to a gene: 7. The CDR3 nucleotides read TGTGCCAGCAGCTCCCGGACAGGGAAAAACACCGGGGAGCTGTTTTTT. Translation: CASSSRTGKNTGELFF.

The chain has TRBV5-1 and TRBJ2-3; the match to TRBD2 covers 10 bases. From germline, CDR1 is SGHRS and CDR2 YFSETQ. V was clipped by 6 bases and J by 1 base; unmatched bases: 5. CDR3 length equals 15 residues. As DNA, the CDR3 is TGCGCCAGCAACCCTCTAGCGGGAGGCACAGATACGCAGTATTTT. Its protein product is CASNPLAGGTDTQYF.

V and J are TRBV18 and TRBJ1-1; D gene ambiguous. The CDR3 is 13 residues long. Trimming shortened V by 5 bases and J by 4 bases, and 11 bases separated the two germline ends. CDR1 KGHSH and CDR2 LQKENI come from the germline V gene. In nucleotides, the CDR3 is TGTGCCAGCTCATCAAGGGAGAGCACTGAAGCTTTCTTT. As protein: CASSSRESTEAFF.

The V and J genes are TRBV5-6 and TRBJ1-2; D uncertain. Germline loops: CDR1 SGHDT, CDR2 YYEEEE. Between the trimmed V and J ends, which lost 0 bases and 4 bases, there was a span of 10 bases. This CDR3 comprises 14 residues. The CDR3 here is CASSLGQAIYGYTF. DNA of the CDR3: TGTGCCAGCAGCTTGGGTCAGGCTATCTATGGCTACACCTTC. Filled out from reference TRBV5-6 and TRBJ1-2, the complete variable domain reads DAGVTQSPTHLIKTRGQQVTLRCSPKSGHDTVSWYQQALGQGPQFIFQYYEEEERQRGNFPDRFSGHQFPNYSSELNVNALLLGDSALYLCASSLGQAIYGYTFGSGTRLTVV.

The V and J genes are TRBV10-2 and TRBJ2-1, with 14 bases that match TRBD2. The CDR3 is 13 residues long. Germline V gene data show CDR1 as WSHSY and CDR2 as SAAADI. With V trimmed by 11 bases and J by 10 bases, 7 bases remained unmatched. DNA of the CDR3: TGCGCCTCAGGACTAGCGGGAGGACAGGAGCAGTTCTTC. Translation: CASGLAGGQEQFF.

The J gene is TRBJ2-3, the V gene TRBV19, with D unresolved. Trimming pared 10 bases from V and 3 bases from J, leaving 14 bases between. The CDR3 consists of 13 residues. The germline gives CDR1 LNHDA, CDR2 SQIVND (reference sequence). The CDR3 DNA is TGTGCCACCCGCCCGGTGGCGACAGATACGCAGTATTTT. This encodes CATRPVATDTQYF.